One and the same sample provided the 5 T cell receptor beta chains below, sequenced in a study of quantifying T cell responses using KT2 cells. Turning to the study itself: Reverse transcription used primers in the TCR alpha and beta constant regions.

A single-stranded UMI oligo with SP2 sequence was ligated to cDNA 3' ends. The first PCR ran roughly 4 cycles with an equimolar RC1.1 and RC1.2 beta primer mix. TCRdb ran MiXCR on the UMI-ligation and nested PCR reads and lists one entry per CDR3 protein. The sample consists of approximately 57,000 distinct CDR3 sequences, around an eighth of them appearing once. What was sequenced was PBMCs spiked with cells of the T cell clone KT2. The receptor source for this set is a human donor.

This clonotype was observed at least ten times. J is TRBJ2-3 and V is TRBV15; D remains unclear. Germline CDR1 and CDR2: LNHNV and YYDKDF (reference sequence). The V gene lost 0 bases and the J gene lost 4 bases, with 11 bases spanning the gap. This CDR3 is built from 15 residues. The DNA for the CDR3 is TGTGCCACCAGCAGAGAGCGATTATCGGCAGATACGCAGTATTTT. Its protein is CATSRERLSADTQYF. The entire variable domain, with the rest obtained from reference TRBV15 and TRBJ2-3, is as follows: DAMVIQNPRYQVTQFGKPVTLSCSQTLNHNVMYWYQQKSSQAPKLLFHYYDKDFNNEADTPDNFQSRRPNTSFCFLDIRSPGLGDTAMYLCATSRERLSADTQYFGPGTRLTVL.

The CDR3 spells CASSPAGGNRNEKLFF. Here the CDR3 DNA reads TGTGCCAGCTCACCTGCCGGAGGGAATCGTAATGAAAAACTGTTTTTT. The chain is built from TRBV18 and TRBJ1-4; D is uncertain. CDR3 length: 16 amino acids. Trimming pared 3 bases from V and 4 bases from J, leaving 15 bases between. In germline, CDR1 is KGHSH, CDR2 LQKENI. The full variable domain, completed using reference TRBV18 and TRBJ1-4, is NAGVMQNPRHLVRRRGQEARLRCSPMKGHSHVYWYRQLPEEGLKFMVYLQKENIIDESGMPKERFSAEFPKEGPSILRIQQVVRGDSAAYFCASSPAGGNRNEKLFFGSGTQLSVL.

The sample holds a few counts of this clonotype. V is TRBV20-1 and J is TRBJ2-4, with D possibly TRBD1 on 5 matching bases. CDR3 size: 15 residues. Germline V gene lookup returns CDR1 DFQATT and CDR2 SNEGSKA (reference sequence). Deletions cut 5 bases from V and 0 bases from J, with 14 bases between. The DNA of the CDR3 is TGCAGTGCTCTAGGGGTAGCTCTAGCCAAAAACATTCAGTACTTC. Protein sequence: CSALGVALAKNIQYF.

The chain links TRBV2 to TRBJ1-5, with a weak D call TRBD1 (6 bases). The CDR3 is 23 amino acids. With 2 bases removed from V and 1 base from J, the gap between germline ends came to 33 bases. Germline values: CDR1 SNHLY, CDR2 FYNNEI. CDR3 sequence: CASSERPQRRGGLGDTSNQPQHF. The CDR3 nucleotides are TGTGCCAGCAGTGAACGGCCCCAACGTAGAGGGGGACTCGGGGACACGAGCAATCAGCCCCAGCATTTT.

The J gene is TRBJ2-1, the V gene TRBV7-9; D gene ambiguous. This CDR3 is built from 14 residues. From germline, CDR1 is SEHNR and CDR2 FQNEAQ (reference sequence). The ends were cut back, 0 bases at V and 7 bases at J, with 10 bases in the middle. The DNA for the CDR3 is TGTGCCAGCAGCTTAGCGATCGACGCGAATGAGCAGTTCTTC. It yields the protein CASSLAIDANEQFF.